This TCR beta chain is from a study of blood T cell repertoires in COVID-19. Study overall: From T cells, B-cell-depleted T cells, or PBMCs came the material, which was cDNA or gDNA.

Trimming removed 5 bases at V and 4 bases at J, with 11 bases between. The CDR3 covers 13 residues. Methods used by the authors: Amplification of reference gene primers was used by the study to estimate nucleated cell counts. Data came from immunoSEQ multiplex PCR; TCRdb stores just in-frame clones and leaves some out. V and J calls and clone size come straight from that table; D and trimming were deduced from the DNA. The sample lists under 300,000 clones, approximately 82% occurring once. The receptor comes from a woman in her thirties or forties who had recovered from COVID-19. Sequencing input: peripheral blood. J is TRBJ1-2 and V is TRBV12-3 or TRBV12-4; D might be TRBD1 (5 bases). CDR3 residues: CASSPTESYGYTF. In nucleotides, the CDR3 is TGTGCCAGCAGTCCGACAGAGAGCTATGGCTACACCTTC.